These 10 T cell receptor beta chains share one sample of origin, sequenced in a study of control samples from healthy donors and cancer patients (TCRdb year 2020). The library was made by the immunoSEQ multiplex PCR assay. TCRdb re-hosts the immuneACCESS table, in-frame sequences only. Its copies lack some clones; in the studies checked, an unresolved V gene accounts for under half of them, and the cause for the rest is not known. Here the sample has about 140,000 clones; approximately 94% occur a single time. Around 13% of the sample rests with the top ten. Specimen: blood. The receptors were gathered from a middle-aged man in good health.

This chain links TRBV7-9 with TRBJ2-2; D is uncertain. Trimming shortened V by 5 bases and J by 2 bases, and 15 bases separated the two germline ends. Germline assignment: CDR1 SEHNR and CDR2 FQNEAQ (reference sequence). This CDR3 has 16 residues. This CDR3 is CASSPTAGRNTGELFF. CDR3 nucleotides: TGTGCCAGCAGCCCTACTGCAGGCAGAAACACCGGGGAGCTGTTTTTT.

The rearrangement joins TRBV5-1 to TRBJ1-1; no definite D call. CDR3 size: 14 residues. With 0 bases removed from V and 0 bases from J, the gap between germline ends came to 6 bases. The germline V gene has CDR1 SGHRS and CDR2 YFSETQ. The CDR3 loop is CASSLGGLNTEAFF. CDR3 DNA: TGCGCCAGCAGCTTGGGCGGGCTGAACACTGAAGCTTTCTTT.

V and J are TRBV9 and TRBJ2-1, with TRBD1 matching over 7 bases. The CDR3 is 15 amino acids. J gave up 4 bases and V 0 bases, and 4 bases lay outside the gene matches. The V gene's germline CDR1 is SGDLS and CDR2 YYNGEE. The DNA of the CDR3 is TGTGCCAGCAGCGTAGGAAACAGGGGATACAATGAGCAGTTCTTC. Translation: CASSVGNRGYNEQFF. Looking up the rest from reference TRBV9 and TRBJ2-1 gives the full variable domain: DSGVTQTPKHLITATGQRVTLRCSPRSGDLSVYWYQQSLDQGLQFLIQYYNGEERAKGNILERFSAQQFPDLHSELNLSSLELGDSALYFCASSVGNRGYNEQFFGPGTRLTVL.

This clone appeared a single time. The chain links TRBV7-3 to TRBJ2-2, with 11 positions matching TRBD2. The CDR3 is 16 amino acids. V shed 3 bases and J 2 bases; nucleotides not matched to a gene: 2. CDR1 and CDR2 from the germline V gene are SGHTA and FQGTGA. CDR3 sequence reads: CASSFLAGGNTGELFF. CDR3 nucleotide sequence: TGTGCCAGCAGCTTCCTAGCGGGGGGAAACACCGGGGAGCTGTTTTTT.

The chain employs TRBV11-2 and TRBJ2-3; D possibly corresponds to TRBD1 (6 bases). There are 15 residues in the CDR3. V shed 5 bases and J shed 2 bases, with 14 bases lying between them. Germline CDR1 is SGHAT and CDR2 is FQNNGV. The CDR3 loop reads CASSREQGYTDTQYF. Written as DNA, the CDR3 is TGTGCCAGCAGCCGGGAACAGGGTTACACAGATACGCAGTATTTT. Filled out from reference TRBV11-2 and TRBJ2-3, the complete variable domain reads EAGVAQSPRYKIIEKRQSVAFWCNPISGHATLYWYQQILGQGPKLLIQFQNNGVVDDSQLPKDRFSAERLKGVDSTLKIQPAKLEDSAVYLCASSREQGYTDTQYFGPGTRLTVL.

This clone has just one count. The chain couples TRBV13 to TRBJ1-1; D uncertain. Between the trimmed V and J ends, which lost 8 bases and 0 bases, there was a span of 13 bases. This CDR3 spans 14 amino acids. Germline V gives CDR1 PRHDT, CDR2 FYEKMQ (reference sequence). For the CDR3, the DNA is TGTGCCAGCGCGCGGAGCCTGATGAACACTGAAGCTTTCTTT. It is translated as CASARSLMNTEAFF.

The rearrangement joins TRBV10-3 to TRBJ2-2, with D unclear. CDR3 length: 16 residues. CDR1 is ENHRY, CDR2 SYGVKD, per germline. Trimming removed 1 base from V and 0 bases from J, with 9 bases in between. CDR3 residues: CAISEFPGANTGELFF. Here the CDR3 DNA reads TGTGCCATCAGTGAGTTCCCTGGGGCGAACACCGGGGAGCTGTTTTTT.

The chain employs TRBV5-6 and TRBJ2-7; the D gene could be TRBD1 or TRBD2 (7 bases each). Germline assignment: CDR1 SGHDT and CDR2 YYEEEE. The CDR3 is 15 amino acids. V gave up 5 bases and J gave up 1 base, with 16 bases separating them. CDR3 loop: CASSPQGGVSYEQYF. Here the CDR3 DNA reads TGTGCCAGCAGTCCCCAGGGGGGGGTTTCCTACGAGCAGTACTTC.

The rearrangement uses TRBV28 and TRBJ1-4; D possibly corresponds to TRBD1 (6 bases). Germline CDR1 reads MDHEN; CDR2 reads SYDVKM. The CDR3 length is 15 residues. Trimming stripped 0 bases from V and 8 bases from J, with 13 bases between. This CDR3 is CASSLWDSKGEKLFF. CDR3 coding DNA: TGTGCCAGCAGTTTATGGGACAGTAAAGGGGAAAAACTGTTTTTT.

The rearrangement links TRBV2 to TRBJ2-2, with 9 bases lining up with TRBD1. CDR3 size: 16 residues. Germline values: CDR1 SNHLY, CDR2 FYNNEI. Trimming cost V 6 bases and J 4 bases; bases outside gene matches: 9. In DNA form, the CDR3 reads TGTGCCAGCAGGACGGACAGGGGCGGCGGCACCGGGGAGCTGTTTTTT. Protein sequence: CASRTDRGGGTGELFF.